Listed here is a single T cell receptor (beta chain). This table comes from immunoSEQ multiplex PCR, and its TCRdb copy is limited to in-frame clones, with some not included. The sample holds hundreds of thousands of clones, about 95% seen once. These data belong to a study of shared T cell receptors in the human thymus. The CDR3 is 15 residues long. V dropped 8 bases and J dropped 3 bases, with 16 bases sitting between them. Germline V lookup: CDR1 KGHSH, CDR2 LQKENI. This chain uses TRBV18 with TRBJ2-2; D might be TRBD1 (5 bases). The sample taken for sequencing was thymocytes. The source of this sequence is a human donor. The CDR3 nucleotides read TGTGCCAGCACCCTCCAGGGTCCGGACACCGGGGAGCTGTTTTTT. Encoded protein: CASTLQGPDTGELFF.